This T cell receptor (beta chain) was captured by sequencing in a study of PD-L1 blockade in urothelial cancer. Looking at the study overall: Timepoints chosen for blood analysis were 3 weeks (second dose) and 6 weeks after treatment start. A median roughly 150,000 T cells were found in blood samples.

The time point denotes: peripheral blood 6 weeks after treatment start. Each patient's cancer was a locally advanced or metastatic urothelial carcinoma. Per the germline V gene, CDR1 is GTSNPN and CDR2 is SVGIG (reference sequence). V trimming: 4 bases; J trimming: 8 bases; junction bases outside the gene matches: 9. CDR3 length: 13 amino acids. The repertoire was sequenced with immunoSEQ multiplex PCR; TCRdb's copy has only in-frame clones and lacks some. The sample has 40,000 to 60,000 clones, 65% to 85% seen once. The sequences come from PBMCs, collected around atezolizumab (anti-PD-L1) treatment. V gene TRBV30 combines with J gene TRBJ1-2; 8 nucleotides line up with TRBD1. The TCR sequence derives from a man aged 65-85 years with urothelial cancer. The CDR3 sequence: CAWMGRGPRGYTF. The CDR3 DNA reads as TGTGCCTGGATGGGCAGGGGGCCTCGGGGCTACACCTTC.